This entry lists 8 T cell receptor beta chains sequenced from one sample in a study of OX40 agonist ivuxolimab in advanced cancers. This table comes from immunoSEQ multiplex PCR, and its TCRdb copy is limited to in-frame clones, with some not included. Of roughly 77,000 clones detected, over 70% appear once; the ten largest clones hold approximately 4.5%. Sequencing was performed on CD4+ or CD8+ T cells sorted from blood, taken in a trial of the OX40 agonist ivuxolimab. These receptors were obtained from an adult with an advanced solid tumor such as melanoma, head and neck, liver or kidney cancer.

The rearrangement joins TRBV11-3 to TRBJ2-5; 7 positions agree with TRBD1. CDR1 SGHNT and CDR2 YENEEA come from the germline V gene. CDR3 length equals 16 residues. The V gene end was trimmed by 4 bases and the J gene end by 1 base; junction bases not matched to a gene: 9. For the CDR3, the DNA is TGTGCCAGCAGCTCCGCCATGAGGGGGCGCCAAGAGACCCAGTACTTC. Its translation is CASSSAMRGRQETQYF.

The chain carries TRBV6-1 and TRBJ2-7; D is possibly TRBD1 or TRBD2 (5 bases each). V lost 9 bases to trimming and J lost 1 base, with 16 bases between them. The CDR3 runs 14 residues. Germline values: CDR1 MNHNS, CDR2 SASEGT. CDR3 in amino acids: CASGLGEWSYEQYF. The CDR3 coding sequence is TGTGCCAGTGGTTTAGGGGAGTGGTCCTACGAGCAGTACTTC.

The CDR3 here is CASSFVGASGNTIYF. CDR3 in DNA: TGTGCCAGCAGCTTTGTCGGGGCATCAGGAAACACCATATATTTT. The chain has TRBV7-2 and TRBJ1-3, with D perhaps matching TRBD1 (5 bases). CDR1 is SGHTA and CDR2 is FQGNSA in the germline V gene. V dropped 3 bases and J dropped 4 bases, with 13 bases sitting between them. CDR3 size: 15 residues. Drawing the rest from reference TRBV7-2 and TRBJ1-3, the complete variable domain is GAGVSQSPSNKVTEKGKDVELRCDPISGHTALYWYRQSLGQGLEFLIYFQGNSAPDKSGLPSDRFSAERTGGSVSTLTIQRTQQEDSAVYLCASSFVGASGNTIYFGEGSWLTVV.

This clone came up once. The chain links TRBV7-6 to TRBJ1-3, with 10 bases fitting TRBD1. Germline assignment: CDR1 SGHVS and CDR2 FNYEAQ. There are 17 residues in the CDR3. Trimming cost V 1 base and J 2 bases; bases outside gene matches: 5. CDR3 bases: TGTGCCAGCAGCTTAGGGGGACAGGGGAAGGCTGGAAACACCATATATTTT. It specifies CASSLGGQGKAGNTIYF.

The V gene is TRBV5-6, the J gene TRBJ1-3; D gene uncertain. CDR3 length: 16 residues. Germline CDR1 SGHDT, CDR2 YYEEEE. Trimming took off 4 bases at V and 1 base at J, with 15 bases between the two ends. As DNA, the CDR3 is TGTGCCAGCAGCACCCGGACGGATATATCTGGAAACACCATATATTTT. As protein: CASSTRTDISGNTIYF.

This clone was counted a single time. The CDR3 coding sequence is TGTGCCAGCAGCGGGACTAGCGGTCGAGATACGCAGTATTTT. It is translated as CASSGTSGRDTQYF. The rearrangement links TRBV9 to TRBJ2-3, with 10 bases lining up with TRBD2. V lost 3 bases, J lost 5 bases, and 3 bases stayed unmatched. Germline V gene lookup returns CDR1 SGDLS and CDR2 YYNGEE. The CDR3 totals 14 residues.

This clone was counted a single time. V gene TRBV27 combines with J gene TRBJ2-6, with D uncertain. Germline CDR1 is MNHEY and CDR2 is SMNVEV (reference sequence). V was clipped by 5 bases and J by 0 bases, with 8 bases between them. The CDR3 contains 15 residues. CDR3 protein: CASSTTRSGANVLTF. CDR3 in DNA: TGTGCCAGCAGTACGACCCGCTCTGGGGCCAACGTCCTGACTTTC.

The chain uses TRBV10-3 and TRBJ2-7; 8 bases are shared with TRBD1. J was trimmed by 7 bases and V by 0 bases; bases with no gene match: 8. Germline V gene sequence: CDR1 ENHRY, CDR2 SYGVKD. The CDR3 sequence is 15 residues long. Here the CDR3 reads CAISESGQGVLEQYF. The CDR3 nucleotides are TGTGCCATCAGTGAGTCCGGACAGGGTGTCCTAGAGCAGTACTTC.